The 14 T cell receptor beta chains presented below share a single source sample, sequenced in a study of blood T cell repertoires in COVID-19 (dated by TCRdb to 2019 to 2021). The library was built by means of the immunoSEQ multiplex PCR assay. TCRdb obtained this table from immuneACCESS and retained in-frame rearrangements with V and J assigned. These tables miss some clones; where compared with another copy, unresolved V genes account for less than half of the shortfall, and the remainder is unexplained. In all, the sample holds fewer than 250,000 clones, and around nine tenths of those were seen once. 1.5% to 2% of the sample lies in the top ten. The specimen was peripheral blood. These receptors were taken from a woman aged 55-69 years who had recovered from COVID-19.

This rearrangement joins TRBV29-1 to TRBJ2-1, with 8 bases matching TRBD2. This CDR3 region has 13 residues. From germline, CDR1 is SQVTM and CDR2 ANQGSEA. V lost 6 bases and J lost 8; bases outside the gene matches: 9. The CDR3 nucleotides are TGCAGCGTCGCGGGGCCTAGCGGGCATGAGCAGTTCTTC. Its translation: CSVAGPSGHEQFF.

The rearrangement links TRBV28 to TRBJ2-6; 8 nucleotides match TRBD1. Germline V gene lookup returns CDR1 MDHEN and CDR2 SYDVKM. This CDR3 has 15 residues. The V and J ends lost 4 bases and 4 bases, in that order; junction bases with no gene match: 3. The CDR3 region is CASSWTGPGANVLTF. CDR3 bases: TGTGCCAGCAGTTGGACAGGGCCGGGGGCCAACGTCCTGACTTTC.

The rearrangement uses TRBV21-1 and TRBJ2-2; the D call in the table, TRBD2, was not verified against the DNA. TRBV21-1 is a pseudogene segment. The CDR3 length is 12 residues. CDR3 nucleotides: TGTGCCAGCATAGAGAACACCGGGGAGCTGTTTTTT. Translating gives CASIENTGELFF.

This chain uses TRBV29-1 with TRBJ2-2, with D possibly being TRBD2 (6 bases). Looked up from germline, CDR1 is SQVTM and CDR2 is ANQGSEA. This CDR3 comprises 16 residues. V dropped 4 bases and J dropped 5 bases, with 20 bases sitting between them. CDR3 coding DNA: TGCAGCGTTGGGGGGGTTGGGACTGGCCGTACCGGGGAGCTGTTTTTT. It specifies CSVGGVGTGRTGELFF.

This chain links TRBV7-3 with TRBJ2-3; D remains ambiguous. V shed 2 bases and J shed 6 bases, with 18 bases lying between them. This CDR3 spans 16 amino acids. Per the germline V gene, CDR1 is SGHTA and CDR2 is FQGTGA. DNA of the CDR3: TGTGCCAGCAGCTTAGGTCCTAACTCGGCGGCGGATACGCAGTATTTT. Translating it yields CASSLGPNSAADTQYF.

V is TRBV21-1 and J is TRBJ2-3; TRBD2, the table's D call, lacks a check against the DNA. TRBV21-1 is classified as a pseudogene. The CDR3 is 14 amino acids. The CDR3 coding sequence is TGTGCCGAAAGGAGCAGTGAAAGCACAGATACGCAGTATTTT. Translated, it gives CAERSSESTDTQYF.

The chain recombines TRBV9 with TRBJ1-2, with TRBD1 identical over 9 bases. V was clipped by 6 bases and J by 2 bases; unmatched bases: 17. Germline CDR1 SGDLS, CDR2 YYNGEE. The CDR3 spans 18 residues. The CDR3 DNA is TGTGCCAGCACCCGAGGTGGGGGTAGGGACAGGGTGAACTATGGCTACACCTTC. Protein sequence: CASTRGGGRDRVNYGYTF.

This clone was picked up one time. V and J are TRBV15 and TRBJ1-2, with D uncertain. V was cut by 1 base and J by 0 bases, with 9 bases left in between. Looked up from germline, CDR1 is LNHNV and CDR2 is YYDKDF (reference sequence). This CDR3 has 15 residues. This CDR3 reads CATSRGWEPNYGYTF. The CDR3 DNA follows: TGTGCCACCAGCAGAGGGTGGGAGCCTAACTATGGCTACACCTTC.

This chain uses TRBV7-2 with TRBJ1-3, with D unclear. CDR3 length: 16 residues. CDR1 is SGHTA and CDR2 is FQGNSA in the germline V gene. V lost 0 bases, J lost 0 bases, and 9 bases lay in between. CDR3 nucleotide sequence: TGTGCCAGCAGCTTAGCCGCGGGCGACTCTGGAAACACCATATATTTT. Amino acids: CASSLAAGDSGNTIYF.

There are a few counts of this clone. This chain links TRBV7-9 with TRBJ1-2, with D maybe TRBD1 (5 bases). The CDR3 has 12 residues. Per germline, CDR1 SEHNR and CDR2 FQNEAQ (reference sequence). V lost 11 bases and J 1 base, leaving 11 bases between the germline ends. The CDR3 region has the DNA TGTGCCGGAGGGGTGGTTAACTATGGCTACACCTTC. This translates into CAGGVVNYGYTF.

The genes are TRBV28 and TRBJ2-1; TRBD2 matches 9 bases. Per the germline V gene, CDR1 is MDHEN and CDR2 is SYDVKM. The CDR3 loop spans 16 amino acids. The J segment lost 3 bases and the V segment lost 6 bases, leaving 9 bases of the junction unmatched. DNA of the CDR3: TGTGCCAGCAGGACTCCCGTAGCGGGGGACTACAATGAGCAGTTCTTC. Translating gives CASRTPVAGDYNEQFF.

The chain links TRBV23-1 to TRBJ2-7; TRBD1 might be the D (6 bases). TRBV23-1 is sorted into the ORF group, with uncertain function. The ends were cut back, 4 bases at V and 0 bases at J, with 16 bases in the middle. There are 16 residues in the CDR3. For the CDR3, the DNA is TGCGCCAGCAGTCGCCGCCCCGGACAGAGCTCCTACGAGCAGTACTTC. As protein: CASSRRPGQSSYEQYF.

V gene TRBV5-5 combines with J gene TRBJ1-5; D is uncertain. This CDR3 contains 14 residues. The ends were cut back, 4 bases at V and 4 bases at J, with 12 bases in the middle. Germline V gene lookup returns CDR1 SGHKS and CDR2 YYEKEE (reference sequence). The CDR3 reads CASSLSVLNQPQHF. The CDR3 coding sequence is TGTGCCAGCAGCCTGTCGGTCCTGAATCAGCCCCAGCATTTT. Full variable domain (rest looked up from reference TRBV5-5 and TRBJ1-5): DAGVTQSPTHLIKTRGQQVTLRCSPISGHKSVSWYQQVLGQGPQFIFQYYEKEERGRGNFPDRFSARQFPNYSSELNVNALLLGDSALYLCASSLSVLNQPQHFGDGTRLSIL.

The CDR3: CASSLEVWGGKDTQYF. The CDR3 nucleotides are TGTGCCAGCAGCTTGGAGGTGTGGGGGGGCAAAGATACGCAGTATTTT. The chain combines TRBV4-2 with TRBJ2-3, with D possibly being TRBD2 (7 bases). This CDR3 spans 16 amino acids. In germline, CDR1 is LGHNA, CDR2 YNFKEQ. V was shortened by 5 bases and J by 5 bases, with 20 bases between the two germline ends.